Included here is one T cell receptor (beta chain) sequence, with context. This record belongs to a study of blood T cell repertoires in COVID-19. Germline-derived CDR1 and CDR2 are MGHRA and YSYEKL. V trimming: 4 bases; J trimming: 5 bases; junction bases outside the gene matches: 13. The CDR3 spans 17 residues. Sequencing was performed with immunoSEQ multiplex PCR; in TCRdb, only in-frame clones are kept and a portion is missing. The repertoire holds 200,000 to 250,000 clones, with about nine tenths as singletons. The source of this sequence is a man younger than 30 with acute COVID-19. The genes are TRBV4-1 and TRBJ1-5; 8 bases agree with TRBD1. Sequenced: PBMCs or T cells enriched from blood (not recorded which). The CDR3 spells CASSLIPDRERDQPQHF. In nucleotides, the CDR3 is TGCGCCAGCAGCCTCATACCGGACAGGGAAAGGGATCAGCCCCAGCATTTT.